This T cell receptor (beta chain) was identified during a study of OX40 agonist ivuxolimab in advanced cancers. On the study more broadly: Ivuxolimab, an agonist antibody against OX40 (CD134), was given to patients. Study-level results: A proportion of nonresponders additionally exhibited low normalized T-cell clonal expansion.

A word on this clone: What it recognizes is unknown.

Sequencing used immunoSEQ multiplex PCR; TCRdb keeps in-frame clones, though not all of them. The sample has tens of thousands of clones; roughly 82% are singletons. Specimen: CD4+ or CD8+ T cells sorted from blood, collected in a trial of the OX40 agonist ivuxolimab. The clonotype was recovered from an adult with an advanced solid tumor such as melanoma, head and neck, liver or kidney cancer.

The CDR3 region is CASSFYTGEGDTEAFF. As DNA, the CDR3 is TGTGCCAGCAGCTTTTATACAGGGGAGGGGGACACTGAAGCTTTCTTT. This chain joins TRBV5-5 and TRBJ1-1; 7 bases are shared with TRBD1. The length of the CDR3 is 16 residues. The J segment lost 3 bases and the V segment lost 2 bases, leaving 10 bases of the junction unmatched. The germline CDR1 and CDR2 sequences are SGHKS and YYEKEE (reference sequence).